This T cell receptor beta chain is from a study of T cell responses to AZD1222 COVID-19 vaccine. The CDR3 covers 14 residues. The ends were cut back, 0 bases at V and 1 base at J, with 7 bases in the middle. CDR1 is SGHRS and CDR2 is YFSETQ in the germline V gene. Sequencing used immunoSEQ multiplex PCR; TCRdb keeps in-frame clones, though not all of them. The sample records about 83,000 clones, over 80% being singletons. Sample: peripheral blood, taken on day 0 of MenACWY control vaccination. The chain is built from TRBV5-1 and TRBJ1-1, with D hard to call. The source of this sequence is an adult in good health. DNA of the CDR3: TGCGCCAGCAGCTTGGAAGACGGGAACACTGAAGCTTTCTTT. It is translated as CASSLEDGNTEAFF.